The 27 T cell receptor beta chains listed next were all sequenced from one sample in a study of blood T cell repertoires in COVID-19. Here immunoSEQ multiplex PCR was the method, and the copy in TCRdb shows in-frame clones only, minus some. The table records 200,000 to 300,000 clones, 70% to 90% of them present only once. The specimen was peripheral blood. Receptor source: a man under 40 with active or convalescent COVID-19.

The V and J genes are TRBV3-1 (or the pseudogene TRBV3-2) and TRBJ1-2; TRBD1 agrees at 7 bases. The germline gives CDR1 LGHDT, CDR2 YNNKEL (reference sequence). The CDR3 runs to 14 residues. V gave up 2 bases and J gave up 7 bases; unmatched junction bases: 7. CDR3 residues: CASSQQGVNAGYTF. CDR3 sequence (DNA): TGTGCCAGCAGCCAACAGGGGGTCAACGCTGGCTACACCTTC.

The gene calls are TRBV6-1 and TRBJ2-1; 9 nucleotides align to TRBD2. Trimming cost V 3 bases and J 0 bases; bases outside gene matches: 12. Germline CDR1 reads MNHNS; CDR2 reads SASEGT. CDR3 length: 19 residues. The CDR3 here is CASSDGSSGVPISYNEQFF. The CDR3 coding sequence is TGTGCCAGCAGTGACGGCTCTAGCGGGGTACCAATCTCCTACAATGAGCAGTTCTTC.

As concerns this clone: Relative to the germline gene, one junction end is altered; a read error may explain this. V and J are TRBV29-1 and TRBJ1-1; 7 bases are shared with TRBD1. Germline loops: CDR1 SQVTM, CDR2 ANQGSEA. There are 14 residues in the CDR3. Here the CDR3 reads CSVQEGTVNTEAFF. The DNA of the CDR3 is TGCAGCGTTCAAGAGGGGACAGTGAACACTGAAGCTTTCTTT. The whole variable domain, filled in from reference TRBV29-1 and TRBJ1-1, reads SAVISQKPSRDICQRGTSLTIQCQVDSQVTMMFWYRQQPGQSLTLIATANQGSEATYESGFVIDKFPISRPNLTFSTLTVSNMSPEDSSIYLCSVQEGTVNTEAFFGQGTRLTVV.

CDR3 loop: CASSVGGVSEQYF. DNA of the CDR3: TGTGCCAGCAGCGTTGGGGGGGTGAGCGAGCAGTACTTC. The chain recombines TRBV5-4 with TRBJ2-7; 7 bases are a match to TRBD2. This CDR3 is built from 13 residues. CDR1 and CDR2 from the germline V gene are SGHNT and YYREEE (reference sequence). Germline trimming cut 4 bases from V and 6 bases from J; bases unmatched to any gene: 7.

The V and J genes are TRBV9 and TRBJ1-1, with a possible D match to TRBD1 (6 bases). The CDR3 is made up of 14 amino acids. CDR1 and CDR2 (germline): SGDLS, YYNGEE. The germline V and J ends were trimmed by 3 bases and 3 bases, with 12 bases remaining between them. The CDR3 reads CASSAGGRDTEAFF. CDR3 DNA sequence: TGTGCCAGCAGCGCGGGGGGCCGGGACACTGAAGCTTTCTTT.

In DNA, the CDR3 is TGTGCCAGCAGCCCACACCGACAGGCCACCCGGGAGACCCAGTACTTC. Translated: CASSPHRQATRETQYF. J is TRBJ2-5 and V is TRBV7-2; possible D gene TRBD1, 6 bases. The V end was cut by 5 bases, the J end by 5 bases, with 21 bases between. Germline V CDR1 and CDR2: SGHTA, FQGNSA. This CDR3 has 16 amino acids.

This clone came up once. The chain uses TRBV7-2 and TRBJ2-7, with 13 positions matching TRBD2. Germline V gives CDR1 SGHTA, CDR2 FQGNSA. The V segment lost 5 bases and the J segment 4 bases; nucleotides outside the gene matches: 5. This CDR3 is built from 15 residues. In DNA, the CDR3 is TGTGCCAGCAGCCGTACTAGCGGGGGGGCTTACGAGCAGTACTTC. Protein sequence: CASSRTSGGAYEQYF.

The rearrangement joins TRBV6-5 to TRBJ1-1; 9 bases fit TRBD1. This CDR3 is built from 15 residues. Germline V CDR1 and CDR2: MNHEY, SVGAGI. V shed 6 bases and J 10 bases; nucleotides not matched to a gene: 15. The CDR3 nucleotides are TGTGCCAGCAGCCCCCAACCGGGACAGGGCGTGGGAGCTTTCTTT. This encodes CASSPQPGQGVGAFF.

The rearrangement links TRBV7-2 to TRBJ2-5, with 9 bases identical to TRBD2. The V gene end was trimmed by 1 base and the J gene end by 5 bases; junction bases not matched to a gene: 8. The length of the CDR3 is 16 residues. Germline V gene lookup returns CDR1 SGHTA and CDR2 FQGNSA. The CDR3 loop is CASSLGASGVGETQYF. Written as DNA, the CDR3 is TGTGCCAGCAGCTTAGGGGCTAGCGGGGTTGGGGAGACCCAGTACTTC.

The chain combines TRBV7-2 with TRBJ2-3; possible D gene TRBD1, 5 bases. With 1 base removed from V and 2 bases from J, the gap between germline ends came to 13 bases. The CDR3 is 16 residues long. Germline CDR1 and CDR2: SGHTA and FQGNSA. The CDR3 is CASSLVGPGPTDTQYF. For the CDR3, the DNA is TGTGCCAGCAGCTTAGTGGGGCCAGGGCCCACAGATACGCAGTATTTT.

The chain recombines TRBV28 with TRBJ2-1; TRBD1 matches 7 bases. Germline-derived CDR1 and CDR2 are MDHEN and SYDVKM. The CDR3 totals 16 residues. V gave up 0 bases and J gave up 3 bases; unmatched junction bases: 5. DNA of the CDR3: TGTGCCAGCAGTTTATGGGGTAGGGGGCTCTACAATGAGCAGTTCTTC. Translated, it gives CASSLWGRGLYNEQFF.

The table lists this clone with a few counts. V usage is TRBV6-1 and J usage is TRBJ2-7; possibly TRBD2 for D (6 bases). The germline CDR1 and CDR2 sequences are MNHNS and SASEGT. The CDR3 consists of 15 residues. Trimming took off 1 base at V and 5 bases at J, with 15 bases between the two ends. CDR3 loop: CASSEVAGSKDEQYF. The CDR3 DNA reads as TGTGCCAGCAGTGAAGTTGCGGGGAGTAAGGACGAGCAGTACTTC.

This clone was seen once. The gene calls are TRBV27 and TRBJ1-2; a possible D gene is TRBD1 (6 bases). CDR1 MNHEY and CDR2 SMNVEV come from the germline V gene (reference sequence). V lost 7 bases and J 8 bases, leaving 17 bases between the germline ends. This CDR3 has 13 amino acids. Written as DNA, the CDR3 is TGTGCCAGCACCCTAAGGGGGGGGTCCGGCTACACCTTC. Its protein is CASTLRGGSGYTF.

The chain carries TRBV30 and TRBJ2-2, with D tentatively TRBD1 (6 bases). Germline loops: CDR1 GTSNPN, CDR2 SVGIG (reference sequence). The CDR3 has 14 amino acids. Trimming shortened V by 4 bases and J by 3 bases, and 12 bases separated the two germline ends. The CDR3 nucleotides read TGTGCCTGGAATCAGGGGTTGGACACCGGGGAGCTGTTTTTT. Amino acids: CAWNQGLDTGELFF.

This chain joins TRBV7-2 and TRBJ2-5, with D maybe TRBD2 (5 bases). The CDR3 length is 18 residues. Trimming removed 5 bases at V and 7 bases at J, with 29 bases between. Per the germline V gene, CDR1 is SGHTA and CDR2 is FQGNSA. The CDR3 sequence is CASSLPPGRAEALGTQYF. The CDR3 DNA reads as TGTGCCAGCAGCCTACCCCCTGGTAGAGCGGAGGCGTTAGGGACCCAGTACTTC.

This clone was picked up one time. CDR3 sequence (DNA): TGTGCCACCACCCTAGGGGAAGAGACCCAGTACTTC. Its translation is CATTLGEETQYF. The genes are TRBV6-5 and TRBJ2-5; D might be TRBD1 (5 bases). The CDR3 contains 12 residues. Germline V gives CDR1 MNHEY, CDR2 SVGAGI. Between the trimmed V and J ends, which lost 10 bases and 3 bases, there was a span of 12 bases.

The chain's CDR3 is CASSSRSLQGSSETQYF. The CDR3 DNA reads TGTGCCAGCAGCAGCCGCTCCTTACAGGGGAGTTCGGAGACCCAGTACTTC. This sequence joins TRBV7-9 and TRBJ2-5; TRBD1 matches at 7 bases. The CDR3 totals 17 residues. J was trimmed by 5 bases and V by 5 bases; bases with no gene match: 17. The germline V gene has CDR1 SEHNR and CDR2 FQNEAQ (reference sequence).

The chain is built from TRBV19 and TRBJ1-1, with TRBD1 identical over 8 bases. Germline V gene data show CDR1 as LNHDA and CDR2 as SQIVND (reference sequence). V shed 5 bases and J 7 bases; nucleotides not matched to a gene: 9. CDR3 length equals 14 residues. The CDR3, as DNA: TGTGCCAGTAGTGACACCTCCGGGACAGGTGAAGCTTTCTTT. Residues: CASSDTSGTGEAFF.

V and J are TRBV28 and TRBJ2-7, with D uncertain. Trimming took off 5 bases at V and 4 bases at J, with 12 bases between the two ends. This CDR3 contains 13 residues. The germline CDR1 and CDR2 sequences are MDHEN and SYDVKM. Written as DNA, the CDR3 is TGTGCCAGCAGTACACGGAAGGAGTACGAGCAGTACTTC. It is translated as CASSTRKEYEQYF.

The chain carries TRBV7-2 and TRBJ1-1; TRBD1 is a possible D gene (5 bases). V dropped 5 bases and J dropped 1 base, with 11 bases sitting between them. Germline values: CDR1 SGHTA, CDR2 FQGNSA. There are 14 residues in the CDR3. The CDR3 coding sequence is TGTGCCAGCAGCGCATACAGGTCGAACACTGAAGCTTTCTTT. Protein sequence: CASSAYRSNTEAFF.

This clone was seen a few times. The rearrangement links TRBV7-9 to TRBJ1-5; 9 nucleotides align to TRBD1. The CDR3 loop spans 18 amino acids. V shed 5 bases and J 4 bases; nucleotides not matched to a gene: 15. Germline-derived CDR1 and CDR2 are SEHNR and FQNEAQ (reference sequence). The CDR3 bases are TGTGCCAGCAGCCACCGGACAGGGGAAATTCAGGTGAATCAGCCCCAGCATTTT. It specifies CASSHRTGEIQVNQPQHF.

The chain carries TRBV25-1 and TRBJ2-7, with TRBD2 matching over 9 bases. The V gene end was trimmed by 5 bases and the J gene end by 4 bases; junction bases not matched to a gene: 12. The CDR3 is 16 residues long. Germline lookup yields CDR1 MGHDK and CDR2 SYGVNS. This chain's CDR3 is CASSPDVAGGRYEQYF. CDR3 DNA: TGTGCCAGCAGTCCTGACGTCGCGGGGGGGCGGTACGAGCAGTACTTC.

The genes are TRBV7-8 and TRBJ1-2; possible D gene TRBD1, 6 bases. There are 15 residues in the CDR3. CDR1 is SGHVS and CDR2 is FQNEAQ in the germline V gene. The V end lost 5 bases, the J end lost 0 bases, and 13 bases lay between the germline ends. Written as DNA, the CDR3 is TGTGCCAGCAGCGCGAACCGACAGGCTAACTATGGCTACACCTTC. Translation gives CASSANRQANYGYTF.

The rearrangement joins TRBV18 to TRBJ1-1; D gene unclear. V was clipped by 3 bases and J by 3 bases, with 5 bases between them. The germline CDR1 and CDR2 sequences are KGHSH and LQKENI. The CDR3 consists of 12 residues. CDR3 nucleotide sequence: TGTGCCAGCTCACCGCGGGACACTGAAGCTTTCTTT. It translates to CASSPRDTEAFF.

CDR3 protein: CARFPGTAGEKLFF. In DNA form, the CDR3 reads TGCGCCAGATTCCCCGGGACAGCAGGGGAAAAACTGTTTTTT. The chain couples TRBV10-1 to TRBJ1-4; 7 nucleotides align to TRBD1. CDR1 WNHNN and CDR2 SYGVQD come from the germline V gene (reference sequence). The CDR3 extends over 14 amino acids. Germline trimming cut 9 bases from V and 8 bases from J; bases unmatched to any gene: 12.

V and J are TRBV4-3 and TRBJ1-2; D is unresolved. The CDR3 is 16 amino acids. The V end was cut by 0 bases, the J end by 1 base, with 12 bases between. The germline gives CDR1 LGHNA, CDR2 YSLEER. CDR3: CASSQDIAALNYGYTF. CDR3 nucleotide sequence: TGCGCCAGCAGCCAAGATATTGCAGCGCTTAACTATGGCTACACCTTC.

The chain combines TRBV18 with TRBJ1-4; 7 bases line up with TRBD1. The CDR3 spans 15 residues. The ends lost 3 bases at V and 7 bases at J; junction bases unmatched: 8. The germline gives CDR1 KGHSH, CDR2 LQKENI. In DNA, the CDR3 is TGTGCCAGCTCACCCCAGGGGGGCTCTAGTGAAAAACTGTTTTTT. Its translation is CASSPQGGSSEKLFF.